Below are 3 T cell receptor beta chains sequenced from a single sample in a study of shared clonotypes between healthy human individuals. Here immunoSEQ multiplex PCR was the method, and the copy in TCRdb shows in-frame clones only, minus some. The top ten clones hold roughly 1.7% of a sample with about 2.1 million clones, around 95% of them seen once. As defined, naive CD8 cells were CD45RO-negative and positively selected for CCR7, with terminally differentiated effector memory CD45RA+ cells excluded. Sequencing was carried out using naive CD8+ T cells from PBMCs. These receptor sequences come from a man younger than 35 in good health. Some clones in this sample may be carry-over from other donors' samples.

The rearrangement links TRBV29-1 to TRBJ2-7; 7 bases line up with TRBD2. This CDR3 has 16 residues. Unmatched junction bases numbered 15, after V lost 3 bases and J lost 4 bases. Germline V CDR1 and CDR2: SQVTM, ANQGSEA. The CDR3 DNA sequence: TGCAGCGTTGAGGGGGGGAAGGGAAGTACTGGATACGAGCAGTACTTC. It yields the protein CSVEGGKGSTGYEQYF.

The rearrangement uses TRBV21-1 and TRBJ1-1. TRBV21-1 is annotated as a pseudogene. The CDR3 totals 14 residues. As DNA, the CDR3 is TGTGCCACTATCAAAAAGCGGACCTTCACTGAAGCTTTCTTT. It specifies CATIKKRTFTEAFF.

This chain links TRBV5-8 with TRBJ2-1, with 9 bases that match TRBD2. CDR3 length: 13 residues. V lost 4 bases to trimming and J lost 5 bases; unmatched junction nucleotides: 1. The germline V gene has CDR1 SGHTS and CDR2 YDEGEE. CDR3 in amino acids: CASSAGGNNEQFF. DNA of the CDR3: TGTGCCAGCAGCGCGGGGGGGAACAATGAGCAGTTCTTC.